What follows are 20 T cell receptor beta chains derived from one specimen sequenced in a study of blood T cells in healthy people across ages. For the second PCR, which ran for 7 to 11 cycles, a sample-barcoded 5' primer and a J-beta primer mix were used. TCRdb independently ran MiXCR on the 5' RACE reads; one entry per CDR3 protein. In the table there are about 570,000 distinct CDR3 sequences, 25% to 30% of which are singletons. Sequencing was performed on blood. All receptors come from a woman aged 70-85 years in good health.

The J gene is TRBJ1-5, the V gene TRBV7-2, with D maybe TRBD1 (5 bases). Looked up from germline, CDR1 is SGHTA and CDR2 is FQGNSA. Trimming shortened V by 5 bases and J by 8 bases, and 16 bases separated the two germline ends. CDR3 length: 14 amino acids. The chain's CDR3 is CASSPGTPIEPQHF. The CDR3 region has the DNA TGTGCCAGCAGCCCTGGGACTCCGATAGAGCCCCAGCATTTT.

J is TRBJ1-3 and V is TRBV20-1; D unresolved. Germline CDR1 and CDR2: DFQATT and SNEGSKA (reference sequence). CDR3 length equals 16 residues. V shed 1 base and J shed 2 bases, with 15 bases lying between them. CDR3 amino acids: CSARAARRYAGNTIYF. In nucleotides, the CDR3 is TGCAGTGCTAGAGCAGCAAGGAGGTATGCTGGAAACACCATATATTTT.

This CDR3 reads CASSYSGQLSNIQYF. CDR3 bases: TGTGCCAGCAGTTACTCGGGACAATTGTCGAACATTCAGTACTTC. The chain uses TRBV6-5 and TRBJ2-4, with D maybe TRBD1 (6 bases). V gave up 0 bases and J gave up 7 bases, with 13 bases separating them. Germline V CDR1 and CDR2: MNHEY, SVGAGI. The CDR3 sequence is 15 residues long.

V gene TRBV7-9 combines with J gene TRBJ1-4, with D possibly TRBD1 on 6 matching bases. V was trimmed by 5 bases and J by 5 bases, leaving 12 bases between them. The CDR3 contains 14 residues. Per the germline V gene, CDR1 is SEHNR and CDR2 is FQNEAQ (reference sequence). The CDR3 coding sequence is TGTGCCAGCAGCCCCAGGGGCCAGAATGAAAAACTGTTTTTT. Translated, it gives CASSPRGQNEKLFF.

This clonotype was observed many times. The CDR3 loop reads CASSVEGAPGVTQYF. CDR3 coding DNA: TGTGCCAGCAGCGTAGAGGGGGCGCCGGGGGTGACCCAGTACTTC. V and J are TRBV9 and TRBJ2-5; tentative D call: TRBD1 (7 bases). The CDR3 contains 15 residues. Deletions cut 0 bases from V and 7 bases from J, with 16 bases between. CDR1 and CDR2 from the germline V gene are SGDLS and YYNGEE.

This clonotype has just a few counts. The chain combines TRBV9 with TRBJ2-1; 9 nucleotides line up with TRBD2. Trimming at V came to 0 bases and at J to 8 bases, leaving 6 bases not matched to a gene. Germline V gene data show CDR1 as SGDLS and CDR2 as YYNGEE. The CDR3 has 15 amino acids. CDR3: CASSVDGGGAYEQFF. CDR3 in DNA: TGTGCCAGCAGCGTAGACGGCGGGGGGGCGTATGAGCAGTTCTTC.

This clonotype was recorded a few times. This rearrangement joins TRBV29-1 to TRBJ1-1; D remains unclear. Deletions cut 7 bases from V and 2 bases from J, with 14 bases between. This CDR3 has 13 residues. Germline values: CDR1 SQVTM, CDR2 ANQGSEA. In DNA, the CDR3 is TGCAGCGCCAACCGACGGGGTAACACTGAAGCTTTCTTT. Translating it yields CSANRRGNTEAFF.

This clonotype was counted between two and nine times. The chain joins TRBV19 to TRBJ2-1; D assignment may be TRBD1 or TRBD2 (5 bases each). This CDR3 contains 15 residues. Germline assignment: CDR1 LNHDA and CDR2 SQIVND (reference sequence). V lost 5 bases and J lost 0, with 11 bases in between. The CDR3 here is CASSRGGNSYNEQFF. CDR3 nucleotide sequence: TGTGCCAGTAGTCGTGGGGGAAACTCCTACAATGAGCAGTTCTTC. The full variable domain, completed using reference TRBV19 and TRBJ2-1, is DGGITQSPKYLFRKEGQNVTLSCEQNLNHDAMYWYRQDPGQGLRLIYYSQIVNDFQKGDIAEGYSVSREKKESFPLTVTSAQKNPTAFYLCASSRGGNSYNEQFFGPGTRLTVL.

This clonotype was counted between two and nine times. The chain employs TRBV20-1 and TRBJ2-7; 12 nucleotides line up with TRBD2. The CDR3 is 21 residues long. Losses at the gene ends were 2 bases for V and 0 bases for J; bases not matched to a gene: 20. Germline V gene data show CDR1 as DFQATT and CDR2 as SNEGSKA (reference sequence). DNA of the CDR3: TGCAGTGCTAGACGGCCCCCAGCTCCCTTAACTAGCGGGGGGTTCTCCTACGAGCAGTACTTC. Protein product: CSARRPPAPLTSGGFSYEQYF.

The chain couples TRBV28 to TRBJ1-5; D is undetermined. This CDR3 has 13 residues. The V gene lost 5 bases and the J gene lost 9 bases, with 14 bases spanning the gap. CDR1 is MDHEN and CDR2 is SYDVKM in the germline V gene. CDR3 DNA: TGTGCCAGCAGTACCCCTCCCGGGTTGCCCCAGCATTTT. This sequence encodes CASSTPPGLPQHF.

This clonotype was seen a few times. The V call is TRBV21-1, the J call TRBJ2-7; the table's D call, TRBD1, has no DNA check behind it. TRBV21-1 is flagged as a pseudogene. This CDR3 spans 17 amino acids. The CDR3 bases are TGTGCCAGCAGCAAAGTACGTCCGGGACAGGCTCTCTACGAGCAGTACTTC. This gives the protein CASSKVRPGQALYEQYF.

This chain uses TRBV12-3 or TRBV12-4 with TRBJ1-2; D unclear. The CDR3 sequence is 13 residues long. V gave up 7 bases and J gave up 4 bases, with 13 bases separating them. The CDR3, as DNA: TGTGCCAGCAATCCCGGGGTAGCCTATGGCTACACCTTC. Protein product: CASNPGVAYGYTF.

This clonotype was counted between two and nine times. The chain links TRBV5-1 to TRBJ2-5, with D hard to call. This CDR3 has 14 amino acids. Germline assignment: CDR1 SGHRS and CDR2 YFSETQ. V was pared by 3 bases and J by 2 bases, with 11 bases between. Here the CDR3 reads CASSSLSRQETQYF. The CDR3 DNA reads as TGCGCCAGCAGCTCTTTGAGCAGACAAGAGACCCAGTACTTC.

The chain joins TRBV12-5 to TRBJ2-1; the D call may be TRBD1 or TRBD2 (5 bases each). This CDR3 comprises 13 residues. The germline V gene has CDR1 LGHNT and CDR2 FRNRAP. V lost 6 bases to trimming and J lost 2 bases, with 8 bases between them. CDR3 in DNA: TGTGCTAGTGGGGGACGGACCTACAATGAGCAGTTCTTC. Its translation is CASGGRTYNEQFF.

Only a few counts were recorded for this clonotype. This chain uses TRBV12-3 or TRBV12-4 with TRBJ2-5; 7 bases agree with TRBD1. V trimming: 8 bases; J trimming: 4 bases; junction bases outside the gene matches: 7. This CDR3 has 13 residues. Here the CDR3 reads CASGDTGVETQYF. The CDR3 DNA follows: TGTGCCAGCGGGGACACAGGGGTAGAGACCCAGTACTTC.

This clonotype was recorded a few times. The V call is TRBV5-1, the J call TRBJ1-2; D is uncertain. V was clipped by 2 bases and J by 4 bases, with 12 bases between them. Germline V gives CDR1 SGHRS, CDR2 YFSETQ. CDR3 length equals 14 residues. The DNA of the CDR3 is TGCGCCAGCAGCTTAAACCCGGGCCCCTATGGCTACACCTTC. This codes for CASSLNPGPYGYTF.

A few counts support this clonotype. V and J are TRBV6-6 and TRBJ1-2; no firm D call. The germline CDR1 and CDR2 sequences are MNHNY and SVGAGI (reference sequence). There are 13 residues in the CDR3. The V end was cut by 4 bases, the J end by 8 bases, with 14 bases between. The DNA of the CDR3 is TGTGCCAGCAGTTTCGGACGCGCTAGGGGCTACACCTTC. As protein: CASSFGRARGYTF.

V gene TRBV2 combines with J gene TRBJ2-7; 8 bases line up with TRBD2. The V segment lost 7 bases and the J segment 13 bases; nucleotides outside the gene matches: 15. The germline V gene encodes CDR1 SNHLY and CDR2 FYNNEI. The CDR3 contains 13 residues. CDR3 amino acids: CASNPGLGSLVYF. In DNA, the CDR3 is TGTGCCAGCAACCCGGGACTAGGTTCTCTTGTTTACTTC.

The chain links TRBV5-1 to TRBJ2-1, with TRBD2 matching 7 bases. J was trimmed by 2 bases and V by 3 bases; bases with no gene match: 5. Germline CDR1 reads SGHRS; CDR2 reads YFSETQ. The CDR3 sequence is 15 residues long. The DNA of the CDR3 is TGCGCCAGCAGCTCGGGGGGAAGGGCCTACAATGAGCAGTTCTTC. It encodes CASSSGGRAYNEQFF.

This clonotype was observed a handful of times. This chain links TRBV5-1 with TRBJ2-7; a weak D match, TRBD1 (6 bases). Trimming removed 2 bases at V and 2 bases at J, with 11 bases between. This CDR3 has 14 residues. CDR1 is SGHRS and CDR2 is YFSETQ in the germline V gene. The CDR3 loop reads CASSFRKGAYEQYF. CDR3 in DNA: TGCGCCAGCAGCTTCCGTAAGGGGGCCTACGAGCAGTACTTC.